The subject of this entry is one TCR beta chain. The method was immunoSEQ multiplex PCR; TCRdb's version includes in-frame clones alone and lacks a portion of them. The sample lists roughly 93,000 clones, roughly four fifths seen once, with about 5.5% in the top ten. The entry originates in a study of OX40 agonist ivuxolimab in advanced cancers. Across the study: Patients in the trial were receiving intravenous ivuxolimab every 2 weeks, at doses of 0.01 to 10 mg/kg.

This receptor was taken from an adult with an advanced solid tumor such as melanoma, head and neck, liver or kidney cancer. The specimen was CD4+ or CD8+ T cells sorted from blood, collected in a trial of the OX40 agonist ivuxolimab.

CDR3 in DNA: TGTGCCAGCAGCTTGGAGGGGGCCATGAGAAATGAGCAGTTCTTC. Protein product: CASSLEGAMRNEQFF. The rearrangement uses TRBV5-4 and TRBJ2-1; 7 bases agree with TRBD1. The trim removed 0 bases at V and 7 bases at J, leaving 7 bases unmatched. The CDR3 is 15 amino acids. The germline CDR1 and CDR2 sequences are SGHNT and YYREEE (reference sequence).